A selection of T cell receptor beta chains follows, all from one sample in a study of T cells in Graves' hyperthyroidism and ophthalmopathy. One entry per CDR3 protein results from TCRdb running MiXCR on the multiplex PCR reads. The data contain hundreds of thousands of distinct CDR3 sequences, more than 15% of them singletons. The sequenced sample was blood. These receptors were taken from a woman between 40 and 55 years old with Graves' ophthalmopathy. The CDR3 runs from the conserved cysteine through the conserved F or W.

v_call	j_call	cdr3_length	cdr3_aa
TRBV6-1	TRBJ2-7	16	CASGQTGTSGSYEQYF
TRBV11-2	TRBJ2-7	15	CASSLGVAGGYEQYF
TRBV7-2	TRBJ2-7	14	CASSLGQGRHEQYF
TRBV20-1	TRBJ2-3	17	CSASELLAGGSADTQYF
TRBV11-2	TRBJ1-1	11	CASSRTKVAFF
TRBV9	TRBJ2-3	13	CASSQLFTDTQYF
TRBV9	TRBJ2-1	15	CASSVGLVSYNEQFF
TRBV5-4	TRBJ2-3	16	CASSLDLAGRADTQYF
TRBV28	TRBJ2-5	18	CASSPGLAGGGYQETQYF
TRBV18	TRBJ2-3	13	CASSRDRSDTQYF
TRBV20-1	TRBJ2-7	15	CSARTRPTLSYEQYF
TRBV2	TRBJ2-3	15	CASSELGYGTRTQYF
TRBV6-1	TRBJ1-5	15	CASSPPGAGNQPQHF
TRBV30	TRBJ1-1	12	CAWSPGQGSLFF
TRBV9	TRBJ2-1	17	CASSAGAGLAAYNEQFF
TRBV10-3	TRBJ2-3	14	CAISRQVGTDTQYF
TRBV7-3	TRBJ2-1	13	CASSSTPENEQFF
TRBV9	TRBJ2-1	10	CASGSDEQFF
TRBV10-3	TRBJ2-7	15	CAISTGTSGVYEQYF
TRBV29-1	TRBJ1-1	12	CSGTTAGTEAFF
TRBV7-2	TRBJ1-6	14	CASSLGRAQSPLHF
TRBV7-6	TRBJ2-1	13	CASSWTTNNEQFF
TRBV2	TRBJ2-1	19	CASRRGHETSGRAVNEQFF
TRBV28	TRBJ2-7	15	CASSPTGQGAHEQYF
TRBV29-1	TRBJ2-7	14	CSVGGTGEDIEQYF
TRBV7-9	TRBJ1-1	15	CASSSWTGTNTEAFF
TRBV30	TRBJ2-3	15	CAWSSQRAGRDTQYF
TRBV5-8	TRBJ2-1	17	CASSLGQPGTSGNEQFF
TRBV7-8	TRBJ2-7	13	CASSLISLGEQYF
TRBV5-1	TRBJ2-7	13	CASSLSEGASQYF
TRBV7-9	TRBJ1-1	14	CASSLAVTGTEAFF